One and the same sample provided the 10 T cell receptor beta chains below, sequenced in a study of blood T cell repertoires in COVID-19. Using immunoSEQ multiplex PCR, the repertoire was profiled, and TCRdb retains in-frame clones only, with some absent. The top ten clones hold approximately 7.8% of a sample with 300,000 or so clones, around 87% of them seen once. Sequenced sample: peripheral blood. These receptors all stem from a woman aged 45-59 years who had recovered from COVID-19.

This clone was seen a few times. The chain recombines TRBV6-2 or TRBV6-3 with TRBJ1-6, with D perhaps TRBD1 (5 bases). In germline, CDR1 is MNHEY, CDR2 SVGEGT. V dropped 4 bases and J dropped 8 bases, with 18 bases sitting between them. This CDR3 spans 16 amino acids. As DNA, the CDR3 is TGTGCCAGCAGTTCCACAAGGGGCCCTCCGTATTCACCCCTCCACTTT. Protein product: CASSSTRGPPYSPLHF.

This chain links TRBV30 with TRBJ1-3; D is undetermined. Trimming shortened V by 4 bases and J by 1 base, and 8 bases separated the two germline ends. CDR1 is GTSNPN and CDR2 is SVGIG in the germline V gene (reference sequence). This CDR3 has 13 residues. The CDR3 region has the DNA TGTGCCTGGACCTTGAGTTCTGGAAACACCATATATTTT. This codes for CAWTLSSGNTIYF.

The chain couples TRBV7-9 to TRBJ1-1; 9 bases map to TRBD1. Germline trimming cut 6 bases from V and 3 bases from J; bases unmatched to any gene: 5. The CDR3 covers 14 residues. Germline CDR1 SEHNR, CDR2 FQNEAQ (reference sequence). CDR3: CASSAGQGHTEAFF. The CDR3 DNA is TGTGCCAGCAGTGCGGGACAGGGCCACACTGAAGCTTTCTTT.

The V call is TRBV4-1, the J call TRBJ2-4; tentatively, D is TRBD2 (6 bases). The CDR3 extends over 17 amino acids. Germline V gene sequence: CDR1 MGHRA, CDR2 YSYEKL. V lost 0 bases and J lost 1, with 13 bases in between. In nucleotides, the CDR3 is TGCGCCAGCAGCCAAGATTGGGGGGAGCGGGCCAAAAACATTCAGTACTTC. This codes for CASSQDWGERAKNIQYF.

The chain links TRBV28 to TRBJ1-4; 10 bases line up with TRBD1. This CDR3 is 17 amino acids long. After removal of 6 bases from V and 8 bases from J, the junction contained 15 bases not matched to a gene. The germline gives CDR1 MDHEN, CDR2 SYDVKM. CDR3 in DNA: TGTGCCAGCAGGGGACAGGGGTCTCGTGGCTTAGGCGAAAAACTGTTTTTT. Translation: CASRGQGSRGLGEKLFF.

This chain uses TRBV11-2 with TRBJ2-1; 7 nucleotides align to TRBD2. After removal of 2 bases from V and 6 bases from J, the junction contained 7 bases not matched to a gene. The CDR3 length is 15 residues. The germline V gene encodes CDR1 SGHAT and CDR2 FQNNGV. This chain's CDR3 is CASSLRLGGSNEQFF. The CDR3 DNA reads as TGTGCCAGCAGCTTACGCCTCGGCGGGAGCAATGAGCAGTTCTTC.

A single count supports this clone. The CDR3 here is CASSLGQVGTQYF. In DNA form, the CDR3 reads TGTGCCAGCAGTCTTGGACAGGTGGGGACCCAGTACTTC. The V call is TRBV28, the J call TRBJ2-5; 7 nucleotides match TRBD1. Germline lookup yields CDR1 MDHEN and CDR2 SYDVKM. The CDR3 totals 13 residues. Trimming removed 5 bases from V and 7 bases from J; junction bases left unmatched: 7.

The rearrangement uses TRBV5-4 and TRBJ1-6; the match to TRBD1 covers 8 bases. Germline V gives CDR1 SGHNT, CDR2 YYREEE (reference sequence). The CDR3 extends over 16 amino acids. After removal of 5 bases from V and 10 bases from J, the junction contained 14 bases not matched to a gene. CDR3 sequence (DNA): TGTGCCAGCAGTCTCAGGGGGCCCGGCAGTGGATCACCCCTCCACTTT. It is translated as CASSLRGPGSGSPLHF. The variable domain in full, completed from reference TRBV5-4 and TRBJ1-6, reads ETGVTQSPTHLIKTRGQQVTLRCSSQSGHNTVSWYQQALGQGPQFIFQYYREEENGRGNFPPRFSGLQFPNYSSELNVNALELDDSALYLCASSLRGPGSGSPLHFGNGTRLTVT.

The chain uses TRBV27 and TRBJ2-5, with TRBD1 matching 8 bases. There are 17 residues in the CDR3. Losses at the gene ends were 5 bases for V and 7 bases for J; bases not matched to a gene: 18. Germline loops: CDR1 MNHEY, CDR2 SMNVEV (reference sequence). In DNA form, the CDR3 reads TGTGCCAGCAGTGAAGCGAAAACCGGGACAGGACTTTCGACCCAGTACTTC. Its translation is CASSEAKTGTGLSTQYF.

The chain has TRBV5-8 and TRBJ2-3; a weak D match, TRBD1 (5 bases). Trimming took off 2 bases at V and 5 bases at J, with 9 bases between the two ends. Germline CDR1 reads SGHTS; CDR2 reads YDEGEE. There are 13 residues in the CDR3. The CDR3, as DNA: TGTGCCAGCAGCTTCGCAGGGCAAGATACGCAGTATTTT. Its protein is CASSFAGQDTQYF.